This T cell receptor (beta chain) was sequenced during a study of blood T cell repertoires in COVID-19 (dated by TCRdb to the early 2020s). Concerning the study at large: The collaborator samples originated in the United States, Italy and Spain and spanned the acute and convalescent phases of COVID-19. The material from the prospective study consisted of cDNA or gDNA derived from T cells, B-cell-depleted T cells, or PBMCs. The dataset comprised deeply sampled blood TCRbeta repertoires from subjects exposed to, actively infected with, or recovered from COVID-19. The repertoires were released in a freely available public database intended as a resource for research on the immune response to SARS-CoV-2. Samples were obtained from the ongoing ImmuneRACE study (first 160 participants) and from roughly 1,300 subjects provided by 6 global collaborators. A de-identified subject ID, COVID-19 status, age in years and sex were almost always included in the sample metadata. Where available, HLA class I and class II types were obtained from metadata supplied by the sample provider rather than from assay-based typing.

The CDR3 runs 16 amino acids, cysteine and phenylalanine included. The kept DNA is CDR3 alone, 48 bases in frame from the first base. At the junction V is shortened by 5 bases and J by 1 base; bases outside the gene matches: 10. The germline V gene (reference sequence) supplies CDR1 SEHNR and CDR2 FQNEAQ. As regards this clone: The antigen it recognizes is unknown. It has no much larger one-base neighbor in the sample; base qualities were not kept.

Collaborating institutions collected whole blood in K2EDTA tubes following their own protocols. For TCRbeta analysis, collaborators shipped samples as frozen whole blood, isolated PBMCs, or DNA extracted from either of those sample types. TCRbeta CDR3 regions were amplified from genomic DNA by means of the immunoSEQ Assay, a bias-controlled multiplex PCR. Regarding the original processing steps: The number of nucleated cells in each sample was estimated from the amplification of reference gene primers within the assay. To quantify the absolute abundance of each unique TCRbeta CDR3 rearrangement, sequence reads were collapsed and filtered. For each sample, productive Simpson clonality was calculated as the square root of Simpson's diversity index over productive rearrangements. Held by TCRdb, this immuneACCESS table contains in-frame sequences only and omits some clones. Under half of the omission traces to an unresolved V gene where checked; the cause of the rest is unknown. V and J calls and clone size follow that table, whereas D and trimming were derived from the DNA. This sample has 140,000 or so clones in its table, and more than 65% of those were observed once. The ten largest clones take up 4% to 4.5% of the sample.

Paper-wide results and their limitations: Clinical and demographic metadata were provided uncurated, with the amount varying by source and participant.

This chain is built from TRBV7-9 and TRBJ2-5, with TRBD2 identical over 7 junction bases. Sequenced sample: peripheral blood. The clonotype originates from a man aged 55 to 70 with acute or convalescent COVID-19. The encoded CDR3 is CASSPRSRLAQETQYF. The DNA is TGTGCCAGCAGCCCCAGATCGAGACTAGCCCAAGAGACCCAGTACTTC. Here the CDR3 is joined to the reference TRBV7-9 and TRBJ2-5 genes, and the full variable domain is: DTGVSQNPRHKITKRGQNVTFRCDPISEHNRLYWYRQTLGQGPEFLTYFQNEAQLEKSRLLSDRFSAERPKGSFSTLEIQRTEQGDSAMYLCASSPRSRLAQETQYFGPGTRLLVL.